Shown below are 23 T cell receptor beta chains from a single sample sequenced in a study of regulatory T cells in long-lasting Graves disease. Time point indicated: persistent/refractory GD, antithyroid drugs over 5 years with positive TRAb. Preparation of the TCR library used RNA extracted from PBMCs. iRepertoire HTBI primers and Arm-PCR of CDR3 regions built TCR beta libraries. TCRdb reanalysed the multiplex PCR reads using MiXCR and keeps one entry per CDR3 protein. The data contain over 650,000 distinct CDR3 sequences, about 32% of them seen just once; the ten biggest clones take up 42%. The input for sequencing was peripheral blood mononuclear cells (PBMCs), taken when the disease was refractory, from a patient treated with antithyroid drugs. These receptors all come from a female donor with Graves disease.

The chain employs TRBV18 and TRBJ2-5; 7 bases are a match to TRBD1. Germline V gene lookup returns CDR1 KGHSH and CDR2 LQKENI. The V and J ends lost 3 bases and 7 bases, in that order; junction bases with no gene match: 11. The CDR3 runs 15 residues. The CDR3 region is CASSPTRGQDATQYF. DNA of the CDR3: TGTGCCAGCTCACCCACGAGGGGGCAAGACGCGACCCAGTACTTC.

The gene calls are TRBV11-3 and TRBJ1-1; D gene unclear. V shed 5 bases and J shed 3 bases, with 10 bases lying between them. The CDR3 runs 13 residues. In germline, CDR1 is SGHNT, CDR2 YENEEA. The CDR3 reads CASSRNLDTEAFF. For the CDR3, the DNA is TGTGCCAGCAGCCGTAACTTGGACACTGAAGCTTTCTTT.

The CDR3 reads CASSPGQKMNTEAFF. The CDR3, as DNA: TGCGCCAGCAGCCCGGGACAGAAGATGAACACTGAAGCTTTCTTT. V and J are TRBV5-1 and TRBJ1-1, with TRBD1 matching over 7 bases. Germline V CDR1 and CDR2: SGHRS, YFSETQ. V dropped 4 bases and J dropped 0; count of bases not matched to a gene: 6. The CDR3 sequence is 15 residues long.

A few counts support this clonotype. This chain joins TRBV5-1 and TRBJ2-7, with 8 bases fitting TRBD2. Looked up from germline, CDR1 is SGHRS and CDR2 is YFSETQ. The CDR3 runs 15 residues. Unmatched junction bases numbered 5, after V lost 0 bases and J lost 3 bases. The CDR3 is CASSLEPGGDYEQYF. The CDR3 coding sequence is TGCGCCAGCAGCTTGGAACCGGGAGGGGACTACGAGCAGTACTTC.

V gene TRBV20-1 combines with J gene TRBJ2-7; TRBD1 agrees at 8 bases. This CDR3 has 15 amino acids. The V and J ends lost 0 bases and 3 bases, in that order; junction bases with no gene match: 7. Germline CDR1 and CDR2: DFQATT and SNEGSKA (reference sequence). The CDR3 protein is CSARDLRQGHYEQYF. Here the CDR3 DNA reads TGCAGTGCTAGAGATTTGAGACAGGGGCACTACGAGCAGTACTTC.

The gene calls are TRBV28 and TRBJ2-3; a possible D gene is TRBD2 (5 bases). V lost 3 bases and J 1 base, leaving 14 bases between the germline ends. CDR3 size: 16 residues. Looked up from germline, CDR1 is MDHEN and CDR2 is SYDVKM. The CDR3 region is CASSFSFARGTDTQYF. In DNA, the CDR3 is TGTGCCAGCAGTTTTTCCTTCGCGCGGGGCACAGATACGCAGTATTTT.

At least ten counts were recorded for this clonotype. The CDR3 here is CACQNRDRNEKLFF. The CDR3 DNA reads as TGTGCCTGTCAAAACCGGGACAGGAATGAAAAACTGTTTTTT. The chain is built from TRBV30 and TRBJ1-4; 8 bases agree with TRBD1. With V trimmed by 6 bases and J by 5 bases, 8 bases remained unmatched. This CDR3 has 14 residues. Germline assignment: CDR1 GTSNPN and CDR2 SVGIG (reference sequence). Full variable domain (outside the CDR3, taken from reference TRBV30 and TRBJ1-4): SQTIHQWPATLVQPVGSPLSLECTVEGTSNPNLYWYRQAAGRGLQLLFYSVGIGQISSEVPQNLSASRPQDRQFILSSKKLLLSDSGFYLCACQNRDRNEKLFFGSGTQLSVL.

The chain has TRBV7-9 and TRBJ2-7; TRBD1 agrees at 8 bases. The ends lost 5 bases at V and 5 bases at J; junction bases unmatched: 11. The germline gives CDR1 SEHNR, CDR2 FQNEAQ (reference sequence). CDR3 length: 15 residues. CDR3 nucleotides: TGTGCCAGCAGCCCCGCCGGACAGGGTTTCCACGAGCAGTACTTC. Translation gives CASSPAGQGFHEQYF.

This clonotype has just a few counts. The chain is built from TRBV19 and TRBJ2-7; tentatively, D is TRBD1 (5 bases). V lost 4 bases and J 4 bases, leaving 14 bases between the germline ends. The CDR3 runs to 14 residues. In germline, CDR1 is LNHDA, CDR2 SQIVND (reference sequence). Here the CDR3 DNA reads TGTGCCAGTAGTAGGGGCACTGGAGTATACGAGCAGTACTTC. It is translated as CASSRGTGVYEQYF.

Of note for this clonotype: Germline and junction disagree at one end, which may indicate a read error. The genes are TRBV6-5 and TRBJ2-7; 12 bases line up with TRBD2. The CDR3 consists of 16 residues. Germline CDR1 MNHEY, CDR2 SVGAGI. The CDR3 nucleotides read TGTGTCAGCAGTTACCAGCAACTAGCGGGAGGCTACGAGCAGTACTTC. Its protein product is CVSSYQQLAGGYEQYF.

J is TRBJ1-5 and V is TRBV28; no reliable D call. The CDR3 runs 15 residues. V gave up 7 bases and J gave up 4 bases, with 17 bases separating them. Germline lookup yields CDR1 MDHEN and CDR2 SYDVKM. The CDR3 region is CASKKRPDLNQPQHF. CDR3 nucleotide sequence: TGTGCCAGCAAGAAACGACCGGACCTTAATCAGCCCCAGCATTTT.

In this sample, this clonotype turned up a few times. This chain connects TRBV20-1 to TRBJ1-1; D gene ambiguous. V was trimmed by 6 bases and J by 7 bases, leaving 12 bases between them. Germline CDR1 is DFQATT and CDR2 is SNEGSKA (reference sequence). The CDR3 is 11 residues long. CDR3 sequence: CSAPGLVEAFF. CDR3 bases: TGCAGTGCCCCAGGACTTGTTGAAGCTTTCTTT.

V gene TRBV6-1 combines with J gene TRBJ1-6; D perhaps matches TRBD1 (5 bases). This CDR3 is built from 15 residues. Germline CDR1 MNHNS, CDR2 SASEGT. The V gene lost 4 bases and the J gene lost 10 bases, with 17 bases spanning the gap. The CDR3, as DNA: TGTGCCAGCAGTGGAGGGACTCGGGGGGACTCACCCCTCCACTTT. Residues: CASSGGTRGDSPLHF.

There are a few counts of this clonotype. The chain links TRBV20-1 to TRBJ1-4; maybe TRBD1 (5 bases). Per the germline V gene, CDR1 is DFQATT and CDR2 is SNEGSKA (reference sequence). V lost 5 bases and J lost 0, with 16 bases in between. The CDR3 contains 16 residues. CDR3 sequence reads: CSAYDRDRATNEKLFF. The CDR3 DNA reads TGCAGTGCTTACGACCGGGACCGTGCAACTAATGAAAAACTGTTTTTT.

This clonotype was detected many times. The chain links TRBV6-1 to TRBJ1-1; no definite D call. There are 11 residues in the CDR3. With 10 bases removed from V and 2 bases from J, the gap between germline ends came to 8 bases. Looked up from germline, CDR1 is MNHNS and CDR2 is SASEGT. CDR3 sequence reads: CATKTNTEAFF. For the CDR3, the DNA is TGTGCCACCAAGACAAACACTGAAGCTTTCTTT.

This clonotype came up once. The rearrangement uses TRBV19 and TRBJ1-2, with TRBD1 matching over 9 bases. Per the germline V gene, CDR1 is LNHDA and CDR2 is SQIVND (reference sequence). V gave up 7 bases and J gave up 4 bases; unmatched junction bases: 7. This CDR3 is 14 amino acids long. The CDR3: CASNPQGAGYGYTF. CDR3 in DNA: TGTGCCAGTAATCCACAGGGGGCTGGCTATGGCTACACCTTC.

Here the CDR3 DNA reads TGTGCCAGCTCAGCCGGGACAGCTCCGATAGGGTTCCTCCACTTT. Translated, it gives CASSAGTAPIGFLHF. The chain couples TRBV18 to TRBJ1-6, with 7 nucleotides matching TRBD1. Trimming took 5 bases from V and 15 from J; bases not matched to a gene: 16. This CDR3 contains 15 residues. Germline CDR1 reads KGHSH; CDR2 reads LQKENI. Full variable domain (remainder filled in from reference TRBV18 and TRBJ1-6): NAGVMQNPRHLVRRRGQEARLRCSPMKGHSHVYWYRQLPEEGLKFMVYLQKENIIDESGMPKERFSAEFPKEGPSILRIQQVVRGDSAAYFCASSAGTAPIGFLHFGNGTRLTVT.

The chain has TRBV29-1 and TRBJ1-2, with D tentatively TRBD1 (5 bases). The germline V gene encodes CDR1 SQVTM and CDR2 ANQGSEA. The CDR3 totals 14 residues. V lost 6 bases to trimming and J lost 8 bases, with 22 bases between them. The CDR3 DNA sequence: TGCAGCGTAGACTCCCGGAGCAGGGAATTCGGCTACACCTTC. It codes for CSVDSRSREFGYTF.

This clonotype was found a few times. The genes are TRBV3-1 and TRBJ2-4; 11 bases line up with TRBD2. CDR1 is LGHDT and CDR2 is YNNKEL in the germline V gene (reference sequence). There are 16 residues in the CDR3. Germline trimming cut 6 bases from V and 2 bases from J; bases unmatched to any gene: 6. The CDR3 DNA follows: TGTGCCAGCAGACATGGACTAGCGGGTACCAAAAACATTCAGTACTTC. Protein product: CASRHGLAGTKNIQYF.

This clonotype was observed at least ten times. This chain links TRBV12-3 or TRBV12-4 with TRBJ1-3; D may be TRBD1 (6 bases). V was pared by 4 bases and J by 2 bases, with 6 bases between. The CDR3 extends over 13 amino acids. CDR3 in amino acids: CASSSGAGNTIYF. CDR3 nucleotides: TGTGCCAGCAGTTCAGGGGCTGGAAACACCATATATTTT.

J is TRBJ2-2 and V is TRBV9; TRBD1 agrees at 7 bases. The germline V gene has CDR1 SGDLS and CDR2 YYNGEE. This CDR3 is built from 15 residues. V gave up 0 bases and J gave up 4 bases; unmatched junction bases: 3. The CDR3 bases are TGTGCCAGCAGCGTAGGGGGACAGTCCACCGGGGAGCTGTTTTTT. Translating it yields CASSVGGQSTGELFF.

This clonotype was seen more than once but under ten times. This chain joins TRBV6-9 and TRBJ1-2; TRBD1 is a possible D gene (5 bases). CDR3 size: 14 residues. The germline V gene has CDR1 MNHGY and CDR2 SVAAGI. Trimming took off 10 bases at V and 5 bases at J, with 20 bases between the two ends. CDR3 DNA: TGTGCCACCTATTATTCGGGGGACGCATATGGCTACACCTTC. Translation gives CATYYSGDAYGYTF.

V and J are TRBV20-1 and TRBJ1-1, with 9 bases fitting TRBD1. Germline CDR1 and CDR2: DFQATT and SNEGSKA (reference sequence). CDR3 length: 17 residues. The trim removed 0 bases at V and 3 bases at J, leaving 11 bases unmatched. The CDR3 loop is CSAREFFEDRGYTEAFF. In DNA, the CDR3 is TGCAGTGCTAGAGAATTTTTCGAGGACAGGGGATACACTGAAGCTTTCTTT.